This passage covers 20 T cell receptor beta chains from one sample sequenced in a study of CD8 T cells in Susac syndrome. Random hexamers were used to reverse transcribe an amount of about 0.5 to 1 ug RNA. TCRdb processed the immunoSEQ multiplex PCR reads anew with MiXCR; each CDR3 protein has one entry. Of over 120,000 distinct CDR3 sequences in the sample, roughly 94% were seen once. The sample taken for sequencing was CD4+ T cells from PBMCs. These receptor sequences come from a human donor with Susac syndrome.

The chain combines TRBV29-1 with TRBJ1-1; D is unclear. The CDR3 runs to 11 residues. Germline assignment: CDR1 SQVTM and CDR2 ANQGSEA. V lost 6 bases to trimming and J lost 1 base, with 6 bases between them. Here the CDR3 reads CSVRANTEAFF. The CDR3 bases are TGCAGCGTGCGCGCGAACACTGAAGCTTTCTTT.

The chain employs TRBV7-9 and TRBJ2-7; D is unclear. The germline V gene encodes CDR1 SEHNR and CDR2 FQNEAQ (reference sequence). Trimming took off 5 bases at V and 7 bases at J, with 9 bases between the two ends. The CDR3 has 11 amino acids. CDR3 region: CASSPNREQYF. The DNA for the CDR3 is TGTGCCAGCAGCCCGAACAGAGAGCAGTACTTC.

V usage is TRBV12-3 or TRBV12-4 and J usage is TRBJ2-7; 9 positions match TRBD2. With V trimmed by 4 bases and J by 2 bases, 6 bases remained unmatched. The CDR3 length is 15 residues. The CDR3: CASSSTAGGAYEQYF. CDR3 coding DNA: TGTGCCAGCAGTTCAACAGCGGGGGGAGCCTACGAGCAGTACTTC.

This chain uses TRBV6-1 with TRBJ2-1; D not resolved. Trimming took off 3 bases at V and 2 bases at J, with 2 bases between the two ends. CDR3 length: 12 amino acids. CDR1 is MNHNS and CDR2 is SASEGT in the germline V gene. The CDR3 DNA is TGTGCCAGCAGTGAGCCCTACAATGAGCAGTTCTTC. Its translation is CASSEPYNEQFF.

In DNA, the CDR3 is TGCGCCAGCAGCCAGGGCCCAGGGACAGGGATCGCCGGGGAGCTGTTTTTT. Translation gives CASSQGPGTGIAGELFF. The J gene is TRBJ2-2, the V gene TRBV4-3; 9 positions agree with TRBD1. The V segment lost 3 bases and the J segment 6 bases; nucleotides outside the gene matches: 11. Germline V lookup: CDR1 LGHNA, CDR2 YSLEER. The CDR3 totals 17 residues.

This sequence joins TRBV29-1 and TRBJ1-3; D call uncertain. The CDR3 is made up of 13 amino acids. Trimming pared 5 bases from V and 0 bases from J, leaving 8 bases between. Germline V gives CDR1 SQVTM, CDR2 ANQGSEA. The CDR3 loop is CSVRTGSGNTIYF. For the CDR3, the DNA is TGCAGCGTTAGGACGGGCTCTGGAAACACCATATATTTT.

The gene calls are TRBV12-3 or TRBV12-4 and TRBJ2-1, with 9 bases aligning to TRBD2. Unmatched junction bases numbered 2, after V lost 5 bases and J lost 3 bases. This CDR3 has 14 amino acids. The CDR3 sequence is CASSPSGVYNEQFF. For the CDR3, the DNA is TGTGCCAGCAGTCCTAGCGGGGTCTACAATGAGCAGTTCTTC.

The chain joins TRBV12-3 or TRBV12-4 to TRBJ2-5; 8 bases are a match to TRBD1. The CDR3 runs 15 residues. V was pared by 5 bases and J by 1 base, with 6 bases of the junction left unmatched. The DNA for the CDR3 is TGTGCCAGCAGTCAGGACAGGGCCGTCCAAGAGACCCAGTACTTC. It codes for CASSQDRAVQETQYF.

The CDR3 spells CASSTREGSQETQYF. The DNA for the CDR3 is TGTGCCAGCAGTACCCGTGAGGGGTCTCAAGAGACCCAGTACTTC. V is TRBV27 and J is TRBJ2-5, with D possibly called TRBD1 or TRBD2 (5 bases each). Germline V gene data show CDR1 as MNHEY and CDR2 as SMNVEV (reference sequence). CDR3 size: 15 residues. Trimming removed 5 bases from V and 2 bases from J, with 15 bases in between.

The chain has TRBV4-2 and TRBJ2-1; weak D call: TRBD2 (5 bases). The CDR3 sequence is 16 residues long. The V end was cut by 1 base, the J end by 1 base, with 11 bases between. The germline V gene has CDR1 LGHNA and CDR2 YNFKEQ. CDR3 DNA: TGTGCCAGCAGCCAAGCCCGGGGAATGTCCTACAATGAGCAGTTCTTC. This sequence encodes CASSQARGMSYNEQFF.

The rearrangement links TRBV30 to TRBJ1-1, with unresolved D. Trimming removed 2 bases from V and 4 bases from J, with 5 bases in between. The CDR3 totals 11 residues. Germline V gives CDR1 GTSNPN, CDR2 SVGIG (reference sequence). The CDR3 nucleotides read TGTGCCTGGAGTAGTAGCACTGAAGCTTTCTTT. It translates to CAWSSSTEAFF.

The CDR3 sequence is CSATRQGHNYGYTF. CDR3 DNA sequence: TGCAGTGCTACTCGACAGGGTCATAACTATGGCTACACCTTC. This chain joins TRBV20-1 and TRBJ1-2; 7 bases align to TRBD1. This CDR3 comprises 14 residues. V shed 4 bases and J 1 base; nucleotides not matched to a gene: 6. Per the germline V gene, CDR1 is DFQATT and CDR2 is SNEGSKA (reference sequence).

The CDR3 loop reads CASSPQAGTVAYNEQFF. The CDR3 DNA is TGTGCCAGCTCACCTCAGGCCGGGACAGTAGCCTACAATGAGCAGTTCTTC. The chain couples TRBV18 to TRBJ2-1; 7 nucleotides line up with TRBD1. V trimming: 3 bases; J trimming: 2 bases; junction bases outside the gene matches: 10. Germline CDR1 reads KGHSH; CDR2 reads LQKENI. CDR3 length: 17 residues.

This chain connects TRBV4-1 to TRBJ2-6; a possible D gene is TRBD2 (6 bases). Trimming pared 0 bases from V and 12 bases from J, leaving 24 bases between. CDR1 is MGHRA and CDR2 is YSYEKL in the germline V gene. The CDR3 sequence is 18 residues long. CDR3 amino acids: CASSQDRRPTGEEGVLTF. In nucleotides, the CDR3 is TGCGCCAGCAGCCAAGATAGGCGGCCTACCGGGGAGGAAGGCGTCCTGACTTTC.

The chain is built from TRBV20-1 and TRBJ2-1; D perhaps matches TRBD2 (5 bases). The germline V gene has CDR1 DFQATT and CDR2 SNEGSKA (reference sequence). Trimming took 4 bases from V and 6 from J, leaving 10 bases between them. The CDR3 sequence is 12 residues long. CDR3 nucleotides: TGCAGTGCTACGGGGTCTGGCAATGAGCAGTTCTTC. Protein: CSATGSGNEQFF.

CDR3 amino acids: CASSLAGLTDTQYF. For the CDR3, the DNA is TGTGCCAGCAGCCTAGCGGGATTGACAGATACGCAGTATTTT. The V gene is TRBV14, the J gene TRBJ2-3, with 8 bases matching TRBD2. The CDR3 runs 14 residues. From germline, CDR1 is SGHDN and CDR2 FVKESK. V shed 4 bases, J shed 3 bases, and the junction held 3 bases outside the gene matches.

This clonotype has only one observation. The gene calls are TRBV6-1 and TRBJ1-5; D gene unclear. CDR3 length: 14 amino acids. Trimming stripped 4 bases from V and 7 bases from J, with 14 bases between. Germline V gene data show CDR1 as MNHNS and CDR2 as SASEGT. CDR3: CASSVEEVPQPQHF. Here the CDR3 DNA reads TGTGCCAGCAGTGTCGAGGAAGTGCCACAGCCCCAGCATTTT.

The CDR3 DNA is TGTGCCAGCAGCTGGACTAGCCCCTACGAGCAGTACTTC. It translates to CASSWTSPYEQYF. The J gene is TRBJ2-7, the V gene TRBV7-2; 8 bases match TRBD2. V lost 4 bases and J lost 2; bases outside the gene matches: 1. Germline loops: CDR1 SGHTA, CDR2 FQGNSA. The length of the CDR3 is 13 residues.

The CDR3 DNA follows: TGTGCCAGCACTCCTTATTCGGGGACGGGGAACAATGAGCAGTTCTTC. This gives the protein CASTPYSGTGNNEQFF. This chain uses TRBV28 with TRBJ2-1; D may correspond to TRBD1 or TRBD2 (5 bases each). This CDR3 has 16 residues. The ends were cut back, 7 bases at V and 5 bases at J, with 21 bases in the middle. Per the germline V gene, CDR1 is MDHEN and CDR2 is SYDVKM.

The gene calls are TRBV28 and TRBJ1-5; D not resolved. This CDR3 is 16 amino acids long. The V gene lost 7 bases and the J gene lost 5 bases, with 21 bases spanning the gap. The germline V gene encodes CDR1 MDHEN and CDR2 SYDVKM. The CDR3 is CASNKSARGWHQPQHF. CDR3 in DNA: TGTGCCAGCAATAAGAGTGCCAGAGGATGGCATCAGCCCCAGCATTTT.